The source of this TCR beta chain is a study of cytomegalovirus exposure and HLA in healthy donors. General study points: Researchers reported that a few CMV-associated chains were confirmed in vitro as CMV antigen-specific. The TCR clusters that emerged in the first cohort tended, a later analysis found, to co-occur in the approximately 130 validation repertoires. Listed as cytomegalovirus-associated were 150 or so TCR beta chains. It was reported that the classifier diagnosed cytomegalovirus status with high specificity and sensitivity in both the original and validation cohorts.

A word on this clone: What it binds is not known.

The germline V and J ends were trimmed by 1 base and 3 bases, with 12 bases remaining between them. Per the germline V gene, CDR1 is SGHVS and CDR2 is FNYEAQ. CDR3 size: 15 residues. Measured with immunoSEQ multiplex PCR; TCRdb has only the in-frame clones, and not every one. This table holds 200,000 or so clones, about four fifths found once. The source material was PBMCs. This clonotype was obtained from a man between 18 and 35 years old in good health and CMV-seropositive. The rearrangement uses TRBV7-6 and TRBJ1-1; no definite D call. The CDR3 DNA reads as TGTGCCAGCAGCTTAGAGTCTCCGAGGTACACTGAAGCTTTCTTT. Amino acids: CASSLESPRYTEAFF.